This note documents a single T cell receptor beta chain sequence. This clone's antigen is unknown. There are no base qualities to consult, and no much larger clone falls within one base. The same CDR3 also results from other DNA sequences found in this sample. The CDR3 numbers 15 residues from cysteine through phenylalanine. This entry keeps only the CDR3 DNA: 45 bases, framed from base 1. Relative to germline, V is 5 bases shorter and J is 1 base shorter, with 12 bases between their ends. According to the germline V gene, CDR1 reads SGHAT and CDR2 reads FQNNGV. This entry is derived from a study of blood T cell repertoires in COVID-19 (dated by TCRdb to the early 2020s). Notes on the research overall: Collaborator samples came from the United States, Italy and Spain and covered acute and convalescent phases of COVID-19. A freely available public database, intended as a resource for researchers studying the immune response to SARS-CoV-2, is where the repertoires were released. Subjects who had been exposed to COVID-19, were actively infected with it, or had recovered from it provided the deeply sampled blood TCRbeta repertoires that made up the dataset. Nearly every sample came with metadata listing a de-identified subject ID, COVID-19 status, age in years and sex. The material from the prospective study consisted of cDNA or gDNA derived from T cells, B-cell-depleted T cells, or PBMCs. HLA class I and class II types, where available, came from metadata supplied by the sample provider rather than from assay-based typing. Samples came from the ongoing ImmuneRACE study (first 160 participants) plus 1,254 subjects from 6 global collaborators.

The collaborating institutions used their own protocols to collect whole blood in K2EDTA tubes. For TCRbeta analysis, collaborator samples were shipped as frozen whole blood, as isolated PBMCs, or as DNA extracted from either sample type. The immunoSEQ Assay, a bias-controlled multiplex PCR, was used to amplify TCRbeta CDR3 regions from genomic DNA. The original pipeline was this. Within the assay, amplification of reference gene primers was used to estimate how many nucleated cells each sample contained. To quantify the absolute abundance of each unique TCRbeta CDR3 rearrangement, sequence reads were collapsed and filtered. For each sample, productive Simpson clonality was calculated by taking the square root of Simpson's diversity index across productive rearrangements. TCRdb holds this immuneACCESS table with in-frame rearrangements only. Some clones are missing; in checked studies, unresolved V genes explain under half, and the rest has no known cause. V, J and clone size are taken as reported in that table, and D and trimming were inferred from the DNA itself. The sample data list approximately 58,000 clones, and roughly 88% of these were observed just once. 5.5% to 6% of the sample belongs to the ten largest clones.

Summary of the overall study and its limitations: How much clinical and demographic metadata was included differed by source and by participant, and the metadata was provided uncurated.

This TCR derives from a woman in her sixties or seventies with acute or convalescent COVID-19. This chain joins TRBV11-2 to TRBJ1-3; the D segment cannot be called with confidence. The sample was peripheral blood. This receptor carries the CDR3 CASSPQPGSGNTIYF. Read as DNA, the sequence is TGTGCCAGCAGCCCTCAACCGGGGTCTGGAAACACCATATATTTT.